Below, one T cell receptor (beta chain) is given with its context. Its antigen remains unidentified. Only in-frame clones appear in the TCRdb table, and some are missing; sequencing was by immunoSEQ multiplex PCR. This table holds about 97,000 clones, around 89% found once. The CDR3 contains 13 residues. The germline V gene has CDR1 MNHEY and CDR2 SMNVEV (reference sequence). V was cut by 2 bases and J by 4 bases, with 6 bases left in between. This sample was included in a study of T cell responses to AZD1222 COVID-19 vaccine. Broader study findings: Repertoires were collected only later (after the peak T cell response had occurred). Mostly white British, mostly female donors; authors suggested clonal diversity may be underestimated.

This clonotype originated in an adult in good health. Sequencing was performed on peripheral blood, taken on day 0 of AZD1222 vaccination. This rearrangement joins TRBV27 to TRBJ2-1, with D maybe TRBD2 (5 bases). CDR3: CASSLEGYNEQFF. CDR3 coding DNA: TGTGCCAGCAGTTTAGAGGGATACAATGAGCAGTTCTTC.